This TCR beta chain was found in a study of radiation and T cells in renal cell carcinoma. This table comes from immunoSEQ multiplex PCR, and its TCRdb copy is limited to in-frame clones, with some not included. Of about 130,000 clones listed, about four fifths were seen once; the top ten hold under 4%. Remarks on this clone: Its target is not known.

CDR1 and CDR2 from the germline V gene are MNHNS and SASEGT. There are 15 residues in the CDR3. Between the trimmed V and J ends, which lost 5 bases and 2 bases, there was a span of 16 bases. General study results and limits: From baseline, blood top tumor clonotypes peaked at 2 weeks post-radiation. Baseline intratumoral clonotype presence is unknown without pretreatment biopsies.

As for time point: baseline pretreatment blood. As to treatment: 15 Gy SBRT to primary tumor, nephrectomy 4 weeks later. Clear cell pathology was present in this patient's renal cell carcinoma. This receptor was obtained from a woman aged 55-69 years with renal cell carcinoma. The sample was blood, taken from a patient whose treatment included radiotherapy and nephrectomy. The chain uses TRBV6-1 and TRBJ2-7; D might be TRBD2 (7 bases). Here the CDR3 reads CASSPRGGAPYEQYF. CDR3 bases: TGTGCCAGCAGTCCCAGGGGAGGGGCGCCCTACGAGCAGTACTTC.